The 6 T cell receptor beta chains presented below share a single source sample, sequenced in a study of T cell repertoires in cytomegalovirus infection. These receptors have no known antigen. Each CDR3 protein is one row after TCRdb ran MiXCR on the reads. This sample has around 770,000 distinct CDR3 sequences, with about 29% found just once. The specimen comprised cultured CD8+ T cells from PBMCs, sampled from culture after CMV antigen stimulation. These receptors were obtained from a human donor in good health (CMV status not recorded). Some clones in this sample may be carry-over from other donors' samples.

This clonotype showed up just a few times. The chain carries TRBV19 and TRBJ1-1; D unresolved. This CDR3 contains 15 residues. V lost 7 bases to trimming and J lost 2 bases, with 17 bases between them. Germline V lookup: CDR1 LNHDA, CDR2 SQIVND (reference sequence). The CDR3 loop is CASTMGYSANTEAFF. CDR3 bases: TGTGCCAGTACCATGGGGTATTCGGCAAACACTGAAGCTTTCTTT. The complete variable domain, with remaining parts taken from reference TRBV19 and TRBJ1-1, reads DGGITQSPKYLFRKEGQNVTLSCEQNLNHDAMYWYRQDPGQGLRLIYYSQIVNDFQKGDIAEGYSVSREKKESFPLTVTSAQKNPTAFYLCASTMGYSANTEAFFGQGTRLTVV.

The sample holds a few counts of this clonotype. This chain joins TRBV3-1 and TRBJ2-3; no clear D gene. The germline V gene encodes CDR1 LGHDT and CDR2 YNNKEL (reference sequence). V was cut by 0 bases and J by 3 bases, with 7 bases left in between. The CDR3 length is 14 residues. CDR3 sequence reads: CASSQELGTDTQYF. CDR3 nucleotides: TGTGCCAGCAGCCAAGAGCTCGGGACAGATACGCAGTATTTT.

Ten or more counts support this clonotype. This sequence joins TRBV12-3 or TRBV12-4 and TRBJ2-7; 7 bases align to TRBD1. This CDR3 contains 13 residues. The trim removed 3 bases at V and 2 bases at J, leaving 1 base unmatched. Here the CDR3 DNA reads TGTGCCAGCAGTTTTGGGACAGCCTACGAGCAGTACGTC. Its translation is CASSFGTAYEQYV.

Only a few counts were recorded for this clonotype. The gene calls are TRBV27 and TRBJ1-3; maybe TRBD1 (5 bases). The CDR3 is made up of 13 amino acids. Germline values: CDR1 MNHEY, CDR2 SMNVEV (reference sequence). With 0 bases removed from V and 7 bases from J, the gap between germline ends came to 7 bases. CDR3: CASSLSKGNTIYF. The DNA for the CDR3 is TGTGCCAGCAGTTTATCAAAGGGGAACACCATATATTTT.

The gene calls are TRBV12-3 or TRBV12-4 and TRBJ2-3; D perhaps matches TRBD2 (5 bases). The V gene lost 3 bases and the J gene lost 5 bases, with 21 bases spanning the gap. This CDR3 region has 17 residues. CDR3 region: CASSFLKDSPPLDTQYF. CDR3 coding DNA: TGTGCCAGCAGTTTTCTCAAGGACTCCCCTCCCCTAGATACGCAGTATTTT.

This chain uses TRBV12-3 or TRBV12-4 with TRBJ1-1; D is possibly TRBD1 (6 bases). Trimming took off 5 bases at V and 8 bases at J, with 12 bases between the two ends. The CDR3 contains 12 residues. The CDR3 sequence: CASSQSGQEAFF. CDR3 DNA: TGTGCCAGCAGTCAATCAGGACAGGAAGCTTTCTTT.